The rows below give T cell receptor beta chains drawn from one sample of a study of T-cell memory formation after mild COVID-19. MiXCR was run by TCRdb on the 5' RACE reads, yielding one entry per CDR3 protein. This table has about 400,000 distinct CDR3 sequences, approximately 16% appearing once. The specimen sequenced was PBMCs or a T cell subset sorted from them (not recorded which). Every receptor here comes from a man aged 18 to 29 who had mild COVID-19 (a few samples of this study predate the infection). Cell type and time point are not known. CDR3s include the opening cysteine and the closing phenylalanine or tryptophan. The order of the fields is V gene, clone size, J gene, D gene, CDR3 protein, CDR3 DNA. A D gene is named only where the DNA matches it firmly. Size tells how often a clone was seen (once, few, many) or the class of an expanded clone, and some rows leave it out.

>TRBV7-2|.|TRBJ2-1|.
CASSLVKEFEQFF
TGTGCCAGCAGCTTAGTAAAGGAGTTTGAGCAGTTCTTC
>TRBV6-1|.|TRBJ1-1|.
CASSVRGEGTEAFF
TGTGCCAGCAGTGTCAGGGGAGAGGGCACTGAAGCTTTCTTT
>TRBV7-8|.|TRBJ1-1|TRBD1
CASSRATGTVNTEAFF
TGTGCCAGCAGTCGAGCCACCGGGACAGTGAACACTGAAGCTTTCTTT
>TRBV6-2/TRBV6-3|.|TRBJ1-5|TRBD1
CASKQTGGFQPQHF
TGTGCCAGCAAACAAACAGGGGGTTTTCAGCCCCAGCATTTT
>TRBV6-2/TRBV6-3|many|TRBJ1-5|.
CASSWEGSQPQHF
TGTGCCAGCAGTTGGGAGGGGAGCCAGCCCCAGCATTTT
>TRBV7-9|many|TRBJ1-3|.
CASTRGPGNTIYF
TGTGCCAGCACGCGGGGGCCCGGAAACACCATATATTTT
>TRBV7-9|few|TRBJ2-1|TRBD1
CASSLLLGTGANEQFF
TGTGCCAGCAGCCTACTCTTAGGGACAGGGGCCAATGAGCAGTTCTTC
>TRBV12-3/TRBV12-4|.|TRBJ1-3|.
CASSLAVESGNTIYF
TGTGCCAGCAGTCTTGCTGTTGAATCTGGAAACACCATATATTTT
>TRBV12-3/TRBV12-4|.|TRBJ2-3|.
CASSAYREDTQYF
TGTGCCAGCAGTGCCTACAGGGAGGATACGCAGTATTTT
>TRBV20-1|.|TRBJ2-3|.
CSARENPGFTDTQYF
TGCAGTGCTAGAGAAAACCCGGGATTCACAGATACGCAGTATTTT
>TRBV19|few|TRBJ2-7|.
CASSVRVGAKPYEQYF
TGTGCCAGTAGTGTCCGTGTCGGGGCCAAGCCTTACGAGCAGTACTTC